Listed below are T cell receptor beta chains from one sample, sequenced in a study of control samples from healthy donors and cancer patients. The table came from immunoSEQ multiplex PCR; TCRdb's copy has only in-frame clones and leaves some out. Of about 190,000 clones listed, approximately 95% were seen once; the top ten hold approximately 1.5%. What was sequenced was blood. The receptors were sampled from a man between 18 and 29 years old in good health. The CDR3 runs from the conserved cysteine through the conserved F or W. D genes are given only for firm matches. Clone sizes are given selectively: once, few, many, or a class where the clone is expanded.

15	TRBV18	NA	NA	TRBJ1-2	TGTGCCAGCTCACCACCTCCGGGTAACCACTATGGCTACACCTTC	CASSPPPGNHYGYTF
15	TRBV5-1	once	TRBD1	TRBJ1-1	TGCGCCAGCAGCTTGGAGGGCAGGGGGTCGACTGAAGCTTTCTTT	CASSLEGRGSTEAFF
14	TRBV3-1/TRBV3-2	NA	NA	TRBJ1-2	TGTGCCAGCAGCCAAGCCGGATGGGCAGTACGCTACACCTTC	CASSQAGWAVRYTF
13	TRBV9	NA	NA	TRBJ2-3	TGTGCCAGCAGCGTAGTCGGGGCAGATACGCAGTATTTT	CASSVVGADTQYF
16	TRBV5-1	NA	TRBD1	TRBJ2-7	TGCGCCAGCAGCTTGGGCGGACAGGGGGCGGGCTACGAGCAGTACTTC	CASSLGGQGAGYEQYF
15	TRBV5-1	NA	NA	TRBJ2-2	TGCGCCAGCAGCTTGTATTGGTCGAACACCGGGGAGCTGTTTTTT	CASSLYWSNTGELFF
12	TRBV19	NA	NA	TRBJ2-3	TGTGCCAGTAGCAATAGGCAAGATACGCAGTATTTT	CASSNRQDTQYF
14	TRBV2	NA	TRBD1	TRBJ1-2	TGTGCCAGCAGACCCGGACAGGGAGTGTATGGCTACACCTTC	CASRPGQGVYGYTF
14	TRBV12-5	NA	NA	TRBJ2-7	TGTGCTAGTGGTTTGTTGAGCCGTCCCCTCGAGCAGTACTTC	CASGLLSRPLEQYF
12	TRBV24-1	NA	NA	TRBJ2-4	TGTGCCACCAGTGATTCGGAAAACATTCAGTACTTC	CATSDSENIQYF
15	TRBV2	NA	TRBD1	TRBJ1-1	TGTGCCAGCAGGCTGCTGCAGACAGGGGCTGCTGAAGCTTTCTTT	CASRLLQTGAAEAFF
13	TRBV5-4	NA	NA	TRBJ2-6	TGTGCCAGCAGCTCTGCCGGGGCCAACGTCCTGACTTTC	CASSSAGANVLTF
14	TRBV19	NA	NA	TRBJ1-6	TGTGCCTCCAAAGGGAACAGCAATAATTCACCCCTCCACTTT	CASKGNSNNSPLHF
13	TRBV6-1	once	NA	TRBJ1-4	TGTGCCAGCAGTGAAGAAGGGAGCGAAAAACTGTTTTTT	CASSEEGSEKLFF
10	TRBV29-1	NA	NA	TRBJ1-2	TGCAGCGCCGATTTAGGGGGCTACACCTTC	CSADLGGYTF
14	TRBV4-1	NA	NA	TRBJ2-6	TGCGCCAGCAGCCAAGGATGGGGGGCCAACGTCCTGACTTTC	CASSQGWGANVLTF
13	TRBV6-5	NA	TRBD1	TRBJ1-3	TGTGCCAGCAGCCGACAGGGCGGAAACACCATATATTTT	CASSRQGGNTIYF
11	TRBV10-3	NA	NA	TRBJ1-2	TGTGCCATCAGTGAAGACTATGGCTACACCTTC	CAISEDYGYTF
14	TRBV3-1/TRBV3-2	NA	NA	TRBJ2-3	TGTGCCAGCAGCCATGTGGGGAACACAGATACGCAGTATTTT	CASSHVGNTDTQYF
18	TRBV10-1	NA	NA	TRBJ2-3	TGCGCCAGCAATTGTAGTGAGACATGCGGGGCCACAACAGATACGCAGTATTTT	CASNCSETCGATTDTQYF
17	TRBV4-1	NA	TRBD1	TRBJ2-1	TGCGCCAGCAGCCAAGACGGCGCAGGGGGCACCTACAATGAGCAGTTCTTC	CASSQDGAGGTYNEQFF
12	TRBV24-1	few	NA	TRBJ1-1	TGTGCCACCAGCCGGCGGGACACTGAAGCTTTCTTT	CATSRRDTEAFF
13	TRBV29-1	NA	TRBD1	TRBJ2-1	TGCAGCGTAAGGGGACAGGGCCACAATGAGCAGTTCTTC	CSVRGQGHNEQFF
18	TRBV15	NA	NA	TRBJ2-7	TGTGCCACCAGCAGAGATCGGGGAGGTAAAGGGGTGGGATACGAGCAGTACTTC	CATSRDRGGKGVGYEQYF
14	TRBV9	NA	NA	TRBJ1-2	TGTGCCAGCAGCCCTTGGGACACACTCTATGGCTACACCTTC	CASSPWDTLYGYTF
14	TRBV28	NA	TRBD1	TRBJ1-1	TGTGCCAGCAGTGCACATACAGGGGGCGCGCGGGCTTTCTTT	CASSAHTGGARAFF
21	TRBV4-1	NA	TRBD1	TRBJ1-6	TGCGCCAGCAGCCCAAGAATCCCCGGACAGGGTGCTATCTCCTATAATTCACCCCTCCACTTT	CASSPRIPGQGAISYNSPLHF
17	TRBV3-1/TRBV3-2	NA	NA	TRBJ2-7	TGTGCCAGCAGCCAAGACCCCCACTTAGCGCTCTCCTACGAGCAGTACTTC	CASSQDPHLALSYEQYF
17	TRBV19	few	TRBD1	TRBJ1-5	TGTGCCAGTAGTATAGCATCTGACAGGGGTAGCAATCAGCCCCAGCATTTT	CASSIASDRGSNQPQHF
14	TRBV10-3	NA	TRBD1	TRBJ2-3	TGTGCCATCAGGCTAGGGACAGGGGCCGATACGCAGTATTTT	CAIRLGTGADTQYF
14	TRBV19	once	TRBD1	TRBJ1-4	TGTGCCAGTAGCGGGGACAGCAGAATTGAAAAACTGTTTTTT	CASSGDSRIEKLFF
13	TRBV30	NA	NA	TRBJ1-3	TGTGCCTGGAGGGGAACCATCGTAAACACCATATATTTT	CAWRGTIVNTIYF
14	TRBV27	NA	NA	TRBJ2-2	TGTGCCAGCAGTTTATGGGGAAACACCGGGGAGCTGTTTTTT	CASSLWGNTGELFF
12	TRBV2	NA	TRBD1	TRBJ1-6	TGTGCCAGCGGGACAGATAATTCACCCCTCCACTTT	CASGTDNSPLHF
14	TRBV7-8	many	NA	TRBJ1-1	TGTGCCAGCAGCGAAAGGAGGGAGAACACTGAAGCTTTCTTT	CASSERRENTEAFF
15	TRBV5-1	NA	NA	TRBJ2-6	TGCGCCAGCAGCCCGAACTACTCTGGGGCCAACGTCCTGACTTTC	CASSPNYSGANVLTF
16	TRBV6-5	NA	NA	TRBJ2-7	TGTGCCAGCAGTTCCTACGGCCCCAGGGGGAGGAACGAGCAGTACTTC	CASSSYGPRGRNEQYF
14	TRBV9	NA	TRBD1	TRBJ1-4	TGTGCCAGCACACCGGGACAGGGGAATGAAAAACTGTTTTTT	CASTPGQGNEKLFF
14	TRBV24-1	NA	TRBD1	TRBJ1-5	TGTGCCACCAGCAGACAGGGATCGGGTCAGCCCCAGCATTTT	CATSRQGSGQPQHF
14	TRBV27	NA	NA	TRBJ1-1	TGTGCCAGCAGTTTATCGGTGAACGGCGCTGAAGCTTTCTTT	CASSLSVNGAEAFF
15	TRBV24-1	NA	NA	TRBJ2-2	TGTGCCACCAAACCCGGGACCTCGAACACCGGGGAGCTGTTTTTT	CATKPGTSNTGELFF
16	TRBV27	NA	TRBD2	TRBJ2-1	TGTGCCAGCAGTTTTCGAGCGGGGGGTCCCTACAATGAGCAGTTCTTC	CASSFRAGGPYNEQFF
15	TRBV19	NA	NA	TRBJ1-5	TGTGCCAGTAGTATTAGCAGAACGAAGGTCCAGCCCCAGCATTTT	CASSISRTKVQPQHF
13	TRBV25-1	once	TRBD1	TRBJ1-2	TGTGCCAGCCGAGGGACAGGGAACTATGGCTACACCTTC	CASRGTGNYGYTF
16	TRBV5-1	NA	NA	TRBJ2-1	TGCGCCAGCAGTGGCGGTAGCGGTGACTCCTACAATGAGCAGTTCTTC	CASSGGSGDSYNEQFF
15	TRBV7-6	NA	TRBD2	TRBJ2-3	TGTGCCAGCAGCTTCGGGTCGGGGGGGGCAGATACGCAGTATTTT	CASSFGSGGADTQYF
15	TRBV5-5	NA	NA	TRBJ1-5	TGTGCCAGCAGCTTTTACGGGGGCTCCAATCAGCCCCAGCATTTT	CASSFYGGSNQPQHF
16	TRBV7-8	NA	NA	TRBJ2-3	TGTGCCAGCAGCTTATTGGGGGGACAGAGCACAGATACGCAGTATTTT	CASSLLGGQSTDTQYF
14	TRBV10-2	NA	NA	TRBJ2-2	TGCGCCAGCAGATCAGGGGCGAACACCGGGGAGCTGTTTTTT	CASRSGANTGELFF
16	TRBV5-5	NA	NA	TRBJ1-2	TGTGCCAGCAGCTTGGGTCGGGGGGCAACAAACTATGGCTACACCTTC	CASSLGRGATNYGYTF
13	TRBV19	NA	NA	TRBJ2-3	TGTGCCAGTAAAACAGGGAACGCAGATACGCAGTATTTT	CASKTGNADTQYF
18	TRBV25-1	NA	NA	TRBJ1-1	TGTGCCAGCAGTGAACCCGTCATTTTGAGCAACATGAACACTGAAGCTTTCTTT	CASSEPVILSNMNTEAFF
15	TRBV5-1	NA	NA	TRBJ1-2	TGCGCCAGCAGCGGAACAGGGTTCTCTAACTATGGCTACACCTTC	CASSGTGFSNYGYTF
13	TRBV12-3/TRBV12-4	few	NA	TRBJ1-1	TGTGCCAGCAGTTTAATTGGGGGGGCTGAAGCTTTCTTT	CASSLIGGAEAFF
12	TRBV30	NA	NA	TRBJ2-1	TGTGCCTGGAGTGTATCGGGGCCCGCTCAGTTCTTC	CAWSVSGPAQFF
16	TRBV5-4	NA	TRBD2	TRBJ2-1	TGTGCCAGCAGCACATTAGCGGGGGCCTCCTACAATGAGCAGTTCTTC	CASSTLAGASYNEQFF
16	TRBV7-2	NA	TRBD1	TRBJ1-5	TGTGCCAGCAGCCCTTTGGGCACAGGGGGAAATCAGCCCCAGCATTTT	CASSPLGTGGNQPQHF
12	TRBV15	NA	NA	TRBJ2-7	TGTGCCACCAGCAGAGGTACGGGCGAGCAGTACTTC	CATSRGTGEQYF
14	TRBV30	NA	TRBD1	TRBJ1-4	TGTGCCTGGAGCGAAGGGGGCGCGGGTGAAAAACTGTTTTTT	CAWSEGGAGEKLFF